Shown below are 30 T cell receptor beta chains from a single sample sequenced in a study of blood T cell repertoires in COVID-19. Here immunoSEQ multiplex PCR was the method, and the copy in TCRdb shows in-frame clones only, minus some. The sample comprises some 160,000 clones, more than 80% of which are singletons, and 3% rests with the top ten. The sequencing sample was made of peripheral blood. The receptors stem from a woman aged 55-69 years with active COVID-19.

This rearrangement joins TRBV28 to TRBJ2-2; TRBD1 is a possible D gene (6 bases). The CDR3 is 15 residues long. Trimming shortened V by 7 bases and J by 4 bases, and 16 bases separated the two germline ends. Germline CDR1 is MDHEN and CDR2 is SYDVKM. DNA of the CDR3: TGTGCCAGCAAGGGGAAGGGGGTCGGCACCGGGGAGCTGTTTTTT. Its translation is CASKGKGVGTGELFF.

Written as DNA, the CDR3 is TGTGCCAGCAGCAATGCGGGTCGCGGGAGCCTGATCTCTTACGAGCAGTACTTC. Protein: CASSNAGRGSLISYEQYF. The gene calls are TRBV21-1 and TRBJ2-7; the table assigns TRBD2, which was not confirmed against the DNA. TRBV21-1 is a listed pseudogene. The CDR3 extends over 18 amino acids.

The CDR3, as DNA: TGTGCCAGCCAAGCTTCAGGGTTGGCTAATGAAAAACTGTTTTTT. Translated: CASQASGLANEKLFF. The chain recombines TRBV18 with TRBJ1-4; perhaps TRBD1 as D (5 bases). V lost 8 bases and J 3 bases, leaving 16 bases between the germline ends. The CDR3 has 15 amino acids. The germline gives CDR1 KGHSH, CDR2 LQKENI.

The chain is built from TRBV5-6 and TRBJ2-7; 9 positions agree with TRBD2. The CDR3 runs to 19 residues. Looked up from germline, CDR1 is SGHDT and CDR2 is YYEEEE. V was clipped by 6 bases and J by 2 bases; unmatched bases: 21. For the CDR3, the DNA is TGTGCCAGCACGTCATATACAGGGGTTGGACTAGCGCAGACCTACGAGCAGTACTTC. It specifies CASTSYTGVGLAQTYEQYF.

The chain employs TRBV28 and TRBJ2-2, with D unresolved. V lost 5 bases, J lost 2 bases, and 3 bases lay in between. Germline V CDR1 and CDR2: MDHEN, SYDVKM. The CDR3 is made up of 12 amino acids. In DNA form, the CDR3 reads TGTGCCAGCAGTCTTAACACCGGGGAGCTGTTTTTT. This encodes CASSLNTGELFF.

This clone was recorded a few times. The CDR3 loop is CASSVGGTGANEKLFF. CDR3 in DNA: TGTGCCAGCAGCGTAGGGGGCACGGGAGCTAATGAAAAACTGTTTTTT. The rearrangement uses TRBV9 and TRBJ1-4; TRBD1 is a possible D gene (5 bases). Trimming took off 0 bases at V and 3 bases at J, with 12 bases between the two ends. Germline CDR1 is SGDLS and CDR2 is YYNGEE. The length of the CDR3 is 16 residues. Drawing the rest from reference TRBV9 and TRBJ1-4, the complete variable domain is DSGVTQTPKHLITATGQRVTLRCSPRSGDLSVYWYQQSLDQGLQFLIQYYNGEERAKGNILERFSAQQFPDLHSELNLSSLELGDSALYFCASSVGGTGANEKLFFGSGTQLSVL.

The CDR3 region has the DNA TGTGCCAGCAGCTTGACCAGGGGGCGAGGCACTGAAGCTTTCTTT. The encoded protein is CASSLTRGRGTEAFF. The V call is TRBV5-4, the J call TRBJ1-1; TRBD1 matches 8 bases. CDR3 size: 15 residues. J was trimmed by 4 bases and V by 1 base; bases with no gene match: 6. Germline CDR1 SGHNT, CDR2 YYREEE (reference sequence).

The chain uses TRBV28 and TRBJ2-6, with a weak D call TRBD1 (6 bases). This CDR3 is built from 16 residues. V was clipped by 6 bases and J by 3 bases, with 15 bases between them. CDR1 is MDHEN and CDR2 is SYDVKM in the germline V gene. The CDR3 protein is CASRGTPPIGANVLTF. DNA of the CDR3: TGTGCCAGCAGGGGGACACCCCCAATTGGGGCCAACGTCCTGACTTTC.

The V and J genes are TRBV9 and TRBJ1-1; tentative D call: TRBD1 (5 bases). Deletions cut 0 bases from V and 10 bases from J, with 16 bases between. The CDR3 contains 14 residues. In germline, CDR1 is SGDLS, CDR2 YYNGEE. CDR3 in DNA: TGTGCCAGCAGCGTAGCTAGCGGGGCAACACCAGCTTTCTTT. It encodes CASSVASGATPAFF.

The V call is TRBV7-9, the J call TRBJ1-2, with 8 bases fitting TRBD1. Germline CDR1 and CDR2: SEHNR and FQNEAQ (reference sequence). The CDR3 loop spans 19 amino acids. The J segment lost 5 bases and the V segment lost 3 bases, leaving 20 bases of the junction unmatched. CDR3 amino acids: CASSFPGQAVLFNRYGYTF. As DNA, the CDR3 is TGTGCCAGCAGCTTTCCGGGACAGGCAGTCTTATTTAATCGGTATGGCTACACCTTC.

CDR3 nucleotide sequence: TGTGCCAGCAGCTTAGTTAGCGGGAACAATGAGCAGTTCTTC. It is translated as CASSLVSGNNEQFF. The rearrangement joins TRBV11-2 to TRBJ2-1; 8 bases match TRBD2. The V gene end was trimmed by 1 base and the J gene end by 5 bases; junction bases not matched to a gene: 1. CDR3 size: 14 residues. CDR1 and CDR2 from the germline V gene are SGHAT and FQNNGV.

The chain has TRBV7-8 and TRBJ2-7; TRBD2 agrees at 11 bases. CDR1 and CDR2 (germline): SGHVS, FQNEAQ. The V gene end was trimmed by 6 bases and the J gene end by 0 bases; junction bases not matched to a gene: 7. The CDR3 is 16 residues long. The CDR3 here is CASRPNLAGGSYEQYF. The CDR3 DNA reads TGTGCCAGCAGGCCCAATCTAGCGGGGGGCTCCTACGAGCAGTACTTC.

The chain uses TRBV5-6 and TRBJ1-2, with D possibly TRBD1 on 5 matching bases. The CDR3 loop spans 14 amino acids. The V gene lost 3 bases and the J gene lost 5 bases, with 14 bases spanning the gap. Germline loops: CDR1 SGHDT, CDR2 YYEEEE. CDR3 nucleotides: TGTGCCAGCAGCTCGGGAGGGACGGTTTATGGCTACACCTTC. It is translated as CASSSGGTVYGYTF.

The genes are TRBV19 and TRBJ2-3, with 9 positions matching TRBD2. CDR1 is LNHDA, CDR2 SQIVND, per germline (reference sequence). V shed 4 bases, J shed 2 bases, and the junction held 4 bases outside the gene matches. The CDR3 loop spans 15 amino acids. This chain's CDR3 is CASSTLAGLTDTQYF. CDR3 nucleotide sequence: TGTGCCAGTAGTACTCTAGCGGGACTCACAGATACGCAGTATTTT.

The V and J genes are TRBV5-1 and TRBJ2-2; D uncertain. This CDR3 is 14 amino acids long. V was shortened by 1 base and J by 1 base, with 5 bases between the two germline ends. The V gene's germline CDR1 is SGHRS and CDR2 YFSETQ. The CDR3 sequence is CASSLTVNTGELFF. The CDR3 DNA reads as TGCGCCAGCAGCTTGACAGTGAACACCGGGGAGCTGTTTTTT. The full variable domain, in which reference TRBV5-1 and TRBJ2-2 provide the parts outside the CDR3, is KAGVTQTPRYLIKTRGQQVTLSCSPISGHRSVSWYQQTPGQGLQFLFEYFSETQRNKGNFPGRFSGRQFSNSRSEMNVSTLELGDSALYLCASSLTVNTGELFFGEGSRLTVL.

The chain is built from TRBV6-1 and TRBJ2-7; 7 nucleotides agree with TRBD2. CDR3 length: 14 residues. Germline values: CDR1 MNHNS, CDR2 SASEGT. V shed 3 bases, J shed 3 bases, and the junction held 5 bases outside the gene matches. In DNA, the CDR3 is TGTGCCAGCAGTGAGGGAGGGACTGTCTACGAGCAGTACTTC. Residues: CASSEGGTVYEQYF.

The chain joins TRBV5-4 to TRBJ1-1; D perhaps matches TRBD1 (6 bases). Looked up from germline, CDR1 is SGHNT and CDR2 is YYREEE (reference sequence). V dropped 3 bases and J dropped 9 bases, with 15 bases sitting between them. The CDR3 has 13 residues. The CDR3 DNA reads as TGTGCCAGCAGCTACGACCTACAGGGACAAGCTTTCTTT. It codes for CASSYDLQGQAFF.

V is TRBV2 and J is TRBJ1-2; TRBD1 matches 8 bases. This CDR3 has 14 amino acids. The junction had 11 bases not matched to a gene; V was cut back by 6 bases and J by 8 bases. Germline loops: CDR1 SNHLY, CDR2 FYNNEI. The DNA for the CDR3 is TGTGCCAGCAGCCCCAGGGGGCTTGGAAAGGGCTACACCTTC. Protein product: CASSPRGLGKGYTF.

This chain connects TRBV20-1 to TRBJ2-1; the match to TRBD2 covers 12 bases. Germline-derived CDR1 and CDR2 are DFQATT and SNEGSKA (reference sequence). The CDR3 loop spans 17 amino acids. Trimming took 3 bases from V and 6 from J; bases not matched to a gene: 12. The CDR3 DNA reads as TGCAGTGCTAGTATTCCTAGCGGGAGGGCCCTTGGCAATGAGCAGTTCTTC. This codes for CSASIPSGRALGNEQFF.

This clone appeared once. The chain recombines TRBV14 with TRBJ2-3; D call uncertain. Germline CDR1 is SGHDN and CDR2 is FVKESK. V lost 8 bases and J 4 bases, leaving 16 bases between the germline ends. The CDR3 has 14 residues. CDR3 nucleotide sequence: TGTGCCAGCTCCACCGGTCCCACTCCAGATACGCAGTATTTT. This translates into CASSTGPTPDTQYF.

The rearrangement links TRBV2 to TRBJ1-1, with 10 bases lining up with TRBD1. The germline CDR1 and CDR2 sequences are SNHLY and FYNNEI. This CDR3 contains 13 residues. Unmatched junction bases numbered 2, after V lost 6 bases and J lost 4 bases. The CDR3 sequence is CASRRTGGTEAFF. The CDR3 nucleotides read TGTGCCAGCAGGCGGACAGGGGGCACTGAAGCTTTCTTT.

The rearrangement uses TRBV10-1 and TRBJ2-1, with a weak D call TRBD2 (5 bases). Germline assignment: CDR1 WNHNN and CDR2 SYGVQD (reference sequence). The CDR3 spans 13 residues. The ends were cut back, 0 bases at V and 7 bases at J, with 7 bases in the middle. The CDR3 loop is CASSESGVNEQFF. CDR3 sequence (DNA): TGCGCCAGCAGTGAGTCCGGGGTGAATGAGCAGTTCTTC.

This rearrangement joins TRBV5-5 to TRBJ1-1; D is unresolved. Deletions cut 3 bases from V and 5 bases from J, with 17 bases between. The CDR3 loop spans 15 amino acids. From germline, CDR1 is SGHKS and CDR2 YYEKEE (reference sequence). The chain's CDR3 is CASSSAGIRGTEAFF. The CDR3 coding sequence is TGTGCCAGCAGCTCGGCGGGGATTCGCGGGACTGAAGCTTTCTTT.

The chain couples TRBV4-2 to TRBJ1-1; a possible D gene is TRBD1 (6 bases). Trimming took off 3 bases at V and 5 bases at J, with 16 bases between the two ends. Germline CDR1 reads LGHNA; CDR2 reads YNFKEQ. This CDR3 contains 15 residues. The CDR3 nucleotides read TGTGCCAGCAGCCATCCCGACAGGACGGCTACTGAAGCTTTCTTT. Amino acids: CASSHPDRTATEAFF.

This clone has just a few counts. The gene calls are TRBV28 and TRBJ2-7; 10 bases agree with TRBD1. CDR3 length: 13 residues. The trim removed 6 bases at V and 5 bases at J, leaving 4 bases unmatched. Germline V gene lookup returns CDR1 MDHEN and CDR2 SYDVKM. In DNA, the CDR3 is TGTGCCAGCAGGGGACAGGGGACCGACGAGCAGTACTTC. It yields the protein CASRGQGTDEQYF.

J is TRBJ2-1 and V is TRBV10-3; 8 nucleotides match TRBD2. The ends lost 6 bases at V and 0 bases at J; junction bases unmatched: 7. The CDR3 spans 16 residues. Germline V gene sequence: CDR1 ENHRY, CDR2 SYGVKD. The CDR3 loop reads CAISPRGAPSYNEQFF. As DNA, the CDR3 is TGTGCCATCAGCCCGCGGGGGGCCCCCTCCTACAATGAGCAGTTCTTC.

This clone appeared a single time. This chain links TRBV6-4 with TRBJ2-1; TRBD2 aligns across 8 bases. V shed 4 bases and J 1 base; nucleotides not matched to a gene: 0. Germline values: CDR1 MRHNA, CDR2 SNTAGT. The CDR3 has 14 amino acids. CDR3 nucleotide sequence: TGTGCCAGCAGTGCTAGCGGGTCCTACAATGAGCAGTTCTTC. Translated: CASSASGSYNEQFF.

Worth noting for this clone: Germline is not matched at one junction end, which may reflect a read error. CDR3 coding DNA: TGTGCCACCAGCTCCCATCGGGGGGGGTGGGCCCTCTTT. Translation gives CATSSHRGGWALF. The J gene is TRBJ1-1, the V gene TRBV15, with TRBD1 as a possible D gene (5 bases). The CDR3 is 13 residues long. From germline, CDR1 is LNHNV and CDR2 YYDKDF (reference sequence).

This clone appeared once. The J gene is TRBJ2-7, the V gene TRBV28, with D unresolved. The CDR3 loop spans 14 amino acids. Per the germline V gene, CDR1 is MDHEN and CDR2 is SYDVKM. The V end was cut by 2 bases, the J end by 3 bases, with 11 bases between. The CDR3 sequence: CASSLPRTVYEQYF. The CDR3 nucleotides read TGTGCCAGCAGTTTACCCCGAACAGTCTACGAGCAGTACTTC.

The chain joins TRBV7-9 to TRBJ2-7, with TRBD1 identical over 10 bases. V gave up 7 bases and J gave up 6 bases; unmatched junction bases: 12. Germline CDR1 SEHNR, CDR2 FQNEAQ (reference sequence). The CDR3 is made up of 15 amino acids. CDR3 nucleotide sequence: TGTGCCAGCACTGCTTCCGGGACAGGGGTTCGCGAGCAGTACTTC. Its translation: CASTASGTGVREQYF.